Sequencing of this T cell receptor (beta chain) was carried out in a study of post-analysis software for immune sequencing data. From germline, CDR1 is SGHTA and CDR2 FQGTGA. V lost 7 bases, J lost 1 base, and 5 bases stayed unmatched. The CDR3 is 14 residues long. General study findings and limits: Among a handful of TRBV segments more frequent in patients than controls were TRBV5-6, TRBV5-1 and TRBV20-1.

Tagging with unique molecular identifiers was a feature of the TCR beta cDNA libraries. TCRdb analysed the PCR reads with MiXCR anew, one entry per CDR3 protein. The table lists 650,000 to 850,000 distinct CDR3 sequences, 35% to 55% of them singletons. Regarding this clonotype: Its antigen remains unknown.

This clonotype originated in a girl between 5 and 17 years old with multiple sclerosis. Sequences were obtained from blood. The V call is TRBV7-3, the J call TRBJ2-3, with 7 bases fitting TRBD2. CDR3: CASKGLAGTDTQYF. DNA of the CDR3: TGTGCCAGCAAGGGGCTAGCGGGCACAGATACGCAGTATTTT.